This T cell receptor (beta chain) was captured by sequencing in a study of shared clonotypes between healthy human individuals. The repertoire was sequenced with immunoSEQ multiplex PCR; TCRdb's copy has only in-frame clones and lacks some. The sample has roughly 810,000 clones; 96% are singletons. The naive CD8 subset, CD45RO-negative cells positively selected for CCR7, excluded terminally differentiated effector memory CD45RA+ cells. The donor cohort consisted entirely of Caucasian adults residing in Nashville, Tennessee. Germline-derived CDR1 and CDR2 are MDHEN and SYDVKM. The CDR3 runs 14 residues. Trimming removed 7 bases from V and 3 bases from J, with 13 bases in between.

The receptor's source is a man aged 25 to 40 in good health. The chain joins TRBV28 to TRBJ2-1; weak D call: TRBD2 (5 bases). Sequences were obtained from naive CD8+ T cells sorted from blood. In DNA form, the CDR3 reads TGTGCCAGCATGGCGCCGGGATTCTACAATGAGCAGTTCTTC. Translated: CASMAPGFYNEQFF.